This T cell receptor beta chain was documented in a study of CD8 T cells in ankylosing spondylitis. TCRdb fed the 5' RACE reads into MiXCR, producing one record per CDR3 protein. This repertoire shows approximately 100,000 distinct CDR3 sequences, less than 25% found once; its top ten account for roughly an eighth. Only a few counts were recorded for this clonotype. Germline V gene lookup returns CDR1 LNHDA and CDR2 SQIVND (reference sequence). With 0 bases removed from V and 7 bases from J, the gap between germline ends came to 10 bases. The CDR3 extends over 13 amino acids. The receptor was derived from a male donor with ankylosing spondylitis. Sequenced material: synovial fluid, either unsorted or a sorted T cell fraction (not recorded which). This chain uses TRBV19 with TRBJ2-7; D might be TRBD1 or TRBD2, each matching 5 bases. DNA for the CDR3: TGTGCCAGTAGTATAGATGGGACGGGAGAGCAGTACTTC. Translated, it gives CASSIDGTGEQYF.